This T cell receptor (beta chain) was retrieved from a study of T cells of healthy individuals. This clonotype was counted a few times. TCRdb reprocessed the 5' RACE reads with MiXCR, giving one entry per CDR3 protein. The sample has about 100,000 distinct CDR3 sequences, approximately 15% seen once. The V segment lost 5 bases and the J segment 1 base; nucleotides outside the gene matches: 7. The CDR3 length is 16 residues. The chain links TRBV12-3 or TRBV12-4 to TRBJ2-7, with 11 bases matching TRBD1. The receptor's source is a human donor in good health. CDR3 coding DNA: TGTGCCAGCAGTCGGGTCGGGACAGGGGGTTCCTACGAGCAGTACTTC. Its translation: CASSRVGTGGSYEQYF.